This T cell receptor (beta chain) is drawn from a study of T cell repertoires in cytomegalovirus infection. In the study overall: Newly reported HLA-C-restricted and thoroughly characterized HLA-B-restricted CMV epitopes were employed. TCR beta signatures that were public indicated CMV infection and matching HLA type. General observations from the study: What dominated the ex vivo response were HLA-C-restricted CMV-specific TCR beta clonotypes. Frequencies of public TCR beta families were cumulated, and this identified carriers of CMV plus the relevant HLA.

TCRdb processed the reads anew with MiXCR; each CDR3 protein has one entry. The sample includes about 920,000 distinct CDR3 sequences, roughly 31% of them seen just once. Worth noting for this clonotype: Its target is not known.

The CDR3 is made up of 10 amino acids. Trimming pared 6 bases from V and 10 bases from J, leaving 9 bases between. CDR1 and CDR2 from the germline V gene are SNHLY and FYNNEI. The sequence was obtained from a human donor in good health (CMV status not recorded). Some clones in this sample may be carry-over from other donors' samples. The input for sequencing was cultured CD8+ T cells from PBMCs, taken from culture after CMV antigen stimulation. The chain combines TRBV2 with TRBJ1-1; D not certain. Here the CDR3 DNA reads TGTGCCAGCAGCGGGAACGGAGCTTTCTTT. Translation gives CASSGNGAFF.